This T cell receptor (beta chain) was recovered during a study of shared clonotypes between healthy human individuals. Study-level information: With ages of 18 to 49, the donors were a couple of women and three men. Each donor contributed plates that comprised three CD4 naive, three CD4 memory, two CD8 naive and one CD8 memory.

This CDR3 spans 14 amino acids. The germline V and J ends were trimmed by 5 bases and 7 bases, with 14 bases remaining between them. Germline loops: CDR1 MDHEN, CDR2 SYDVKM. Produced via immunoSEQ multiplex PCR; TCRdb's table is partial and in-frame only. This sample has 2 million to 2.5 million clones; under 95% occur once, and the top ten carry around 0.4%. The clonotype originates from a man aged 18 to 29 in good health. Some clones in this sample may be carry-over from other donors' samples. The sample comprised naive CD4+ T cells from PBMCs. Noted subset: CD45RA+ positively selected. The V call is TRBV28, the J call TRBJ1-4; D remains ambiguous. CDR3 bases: TGTGCCAGCAGTGCCCGGGGATGGGTTGAAAAACTGTTTTTT. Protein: CASSARGWVEKLFF. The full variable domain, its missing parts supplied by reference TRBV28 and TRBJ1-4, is DVKVTQSSRYLVKRTGEKVFLECVQDMDHENMFWYRQDPGLGLRLIYFSYDVKMKEKGDIPEGYSVSREKKERFSLILESASTNQTSMYLCASSARGWVEKLFFGSGTQLSVL.